This T cell receptor beta chain was sequenced for a study of blood T cell repertoires in COVID-19 (dated by TCRdb to between 2020 and 2021). Some background on the complete study: Samples from collaborators originated in the United States, Italy and Spain and spanned both the acute and convalescent phases of COVID-19. Samples came from the ongoing ImmuneRACE study (first 160 participants) plus 1,254 subjects from 6 global collaborators. The repertoires were made available in a free public database intended to serve as a resource for research on the immune response to SARS-CoV-2. The dataset comprised deeply sampled blood TCRbeta repertoires from subjects exposed to, actively infected with, or recovered from COVID-19. The material from the prospective study consisted of cDNA or gDNA derived from T cells, B-cell-depleted T cells, or PBMCs. HLA class I and class II types, where available, came from metadata supplied by the sample provider rather than from assay-based typing. Sample metadata almost always included a de-identified subject ID, COVID-19 status, age in years and sex.

On the study overall, not on this receptor specifically: The quantity of clinical and demographic metadata differed by source and by participant and was supplied without curation.

Participants in the prospective study were aged about 18 to 95 years, lived in about two dozen United States geographic areas, and enrolled through a virtual design. To assign participants to cohorts, the prospective study relied on clinical history that participants themselves reported in a screening survey and a study questionnaire. In the prospective study, mobile phlebotomists collected whole blood, serum and a nasopharyngeal or oropharyngeal swab from each participant. Participants in the prospective study had the option to provide additional blood draws and questionnaires over a roughly two-month period. Before DNA extraction, prospective study blood samples were shipped either frozen or at room temperature. The immunoSEQ Assay, a bias-controlled multiplex PCR, was used to amplify TCRbeta CDR3 regions from genomic DNA. Regarding the original processing steps: The number of nucleated cells in each sample was estimated by amplification of reference gene primers within the assay. To quantify the absolute abundance of each unique TCRbeta CDR3 rearrangement, sequence reads were collapsed and filtered. For each sample, productive Simpson clonality was calculated as the square root of Simpson's diversity index across productive rearrangements. The table was pulled from immuneACCESS by TCRdb, which kept in-frame rearrangements only. Such tables lose some clones; where checked, under half of the loss comes from unresolved V genes, and the rest has no known cause. D and trimming come from the DNA, and the V and J calls and clone size come from that table. In this sample the table shows some 460,000 clones, roughly 87% of which occur a single time. The ten largest clones represent over 1.5% of the sample.

Spanning cysteine to phenylalanine, the CDR3 consists of 15 amino acids. Solely the CDR3 DNA is kept, with 45 bases framed from the first base. The germline V gene yields MDHEN for CDR1 and SYDVKM for CDR2. V lost 5 bases and J lost 6 bases, and the count of bases not matched to a germline gene is 13. For this clone: Its cognate antigen has yet to be identified. Base qualities are not at hand, and no much larger clone is one base apart.

The source of this sequence is a woman aged 18 to 35 with acute COVID-19. The rearranged segments are TRBV28 and TRBJ2-7, with TRBD2 identical over 7 junction bases. The specimen sequenced was PBMCs or T cells enriched from blood (not recorded which). The DNA sequence is TGTGCCAGCAGTCCTCTAGGTGTGTCGGGGGGCGAGCAGTACTTC. This sequence encodes CASSPLGVSGGEQYF.